This TCR beta chain was identified during a study of blood T cell repertoires in COVID-19. The repertoire was sequenced with immunoSEQ multiplex PCR; TCRdb's copy has only in-frame clones and lacks some. Of around 140,000 clones detected, roughly 87% appear once; the ten largest clones hold 0.9% to 0.95%. This clone has a single count. The length of the CDR3 is 14 residues. Trimming removed 6 bases from V and 3 bases from J; junction bases left unmatched: 7. CDR1 and CDR2 (germline): SGHDT, YYEEEE. The chain is built from TRBV5-6 and TRBJ1-2; 8 bases align to TRBD1. Source material: peripheral blood. The receptor comes from a woman aged 45-65 years with acute or convalescent COVID-19. CDR3 in DNA: TGTGCCAGCACCCCAATACAGGGGGACTATGGCTACACCTTC. Translated, it gives CASTPIQGDYGYTF.